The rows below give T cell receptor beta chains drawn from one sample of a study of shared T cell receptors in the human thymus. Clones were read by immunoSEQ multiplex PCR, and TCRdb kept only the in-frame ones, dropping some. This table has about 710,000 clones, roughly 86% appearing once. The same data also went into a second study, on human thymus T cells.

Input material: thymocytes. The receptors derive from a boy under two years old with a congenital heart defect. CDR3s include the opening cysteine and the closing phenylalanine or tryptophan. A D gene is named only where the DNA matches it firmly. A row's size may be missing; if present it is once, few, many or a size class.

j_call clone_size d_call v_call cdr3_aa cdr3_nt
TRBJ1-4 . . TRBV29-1 CSVVVAGQEKLFF TGCAGCGTTGTGGTAGCAGGGCAGGAAAAACTGTTTTTT
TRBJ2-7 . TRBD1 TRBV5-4 CASSSRTGMSYEQYF TGTGCCAGCAGTTCTAGGACAGGGATGTCCTACGAGCAGTACTTC
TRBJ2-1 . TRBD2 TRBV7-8 CASSSRSPGLAGNEQFF TGTGCCAGCAGCTCTCGATCCCCGGGACTAGCGGGCAATGAGCAGTTCTTC
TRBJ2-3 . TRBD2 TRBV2 CASSDGGRILTDTQYF TGTGCCAGCAGTGATGGCGGGAGAATCCTCACAGATACGCAGTATTTT
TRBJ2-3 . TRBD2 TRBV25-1 CASSKVRAGGSTDTQYF TGTGCCAGCAGTAAAGTCCGAGCGGGAGGTTCCACAGATACGCAGTATTTT
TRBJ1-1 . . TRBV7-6 CASLRTSNTEAFF TGTGCCAGCCTCCGGACTTCAAACACTGAAGCTTTCTTT
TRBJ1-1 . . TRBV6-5 CASSHRQRQNTEAFF TGTGCCAGCAGTCACCGACAGCGTCAGAACACTGAAGCTTTCTTT
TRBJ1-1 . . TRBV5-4 CASSLGVTEAFF TGTGCCAGCAGCCTAGGGGTTACTGAAGCTTTCTTT
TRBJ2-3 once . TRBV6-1 CASSAVIHSGTDTQYF TGTGCCAGCAGTGCTGTGATCCATTCAGGCACAGATACGCAGTATTTT
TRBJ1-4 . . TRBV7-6 CASSLWAGREKLFF TGTGCCAGCAGCTTATGGGCAGGGCGAGAAAAACTGTTTTTT
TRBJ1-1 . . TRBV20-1 CSASEAFF TGCAGTGCCTCTGAAGCTTTCTTT
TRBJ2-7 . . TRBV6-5 CASRDSPTHYEQYF TGTGCCAGCAGAGACAGTCCAACTCACTACGAGCAGTACTTC
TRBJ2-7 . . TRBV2 CASSPTNYEQYF TGTGCCAGCTCCCCGACAAACTACGAGCAGTACTTC
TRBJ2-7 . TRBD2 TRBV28 CASSQPAPGLAGEEQYF TGTGCCAGCAGTCAACCGGCACCCGGACTAGCGGGAGAGGAGCAGTACTTC
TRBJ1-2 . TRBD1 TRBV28 CASITRDRGPGGYTF TGTGCCAGCATCACCCGGGACAGGGGTCCAGGTGGCTACACCTTC
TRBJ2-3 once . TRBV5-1 CASSLYGTPLGTDTQYF TGCGCCAGCAGCCTTTACGGGACACCCCTGGGCACAGATACGCAGTATTTT
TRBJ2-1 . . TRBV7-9 CASSLGSGGNEQFF TGTGCCAGCAGCTTAGGGTCTGGAGGCAATGAGCAGTTCTTC
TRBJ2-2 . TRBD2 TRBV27 CASSPWTSATNTGELFF TGTGCCAGCAGTCCCTGGACTAGCGCGACGAACACCGGGGAGCTGTTTTTT
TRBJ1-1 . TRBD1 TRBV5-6 CVSSLMTGANTEAFF TGTGTCAGCAGCTTGATGACAGGGGCGAACACTGAAGCTTTCTTT
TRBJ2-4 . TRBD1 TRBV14 CASSQSSRTGGKNIQYF TGTGCCAGCAGCCAAAGTAGCAGGACAGGGGGAAAAAACATTCAGTACTTC
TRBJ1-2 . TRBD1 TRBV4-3 CASSQEVQGIGYTF TGCGCCAGCAGCCAAGAGGTACAGGGGATTGGCTACACCTTT
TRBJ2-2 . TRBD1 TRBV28 CASRAFRDRDGLDTGELFF TGTGCCAGCCGCGCCTTCCGGGACAGGGACGGTTTGGACACCGGGGAGCTGTTTTTT
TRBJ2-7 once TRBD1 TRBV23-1 CASSQLRQGPINEQYF TGCGCCAGCAGTCAGTTACGACAGGGCCCCATCAACGAGCAGTACTTC
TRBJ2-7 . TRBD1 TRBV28 CASSLQGQGPYEQYF TGTGCCAGCAGTTTACAGGGACAGGGACCCTACGAGCAGTACTTC
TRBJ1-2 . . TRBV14 CASSPTGFYGYTF TGTGCCAGCAGCCCTACAGGCTTCTATGGCTACACCTTC
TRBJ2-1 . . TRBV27 CASKPQRVRYNEQFF TGTGCCAGCAAGCCCCAGCGGGTCCGCTACAATGAGCAGTTCTTC
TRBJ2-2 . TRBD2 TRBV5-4 CASTPLPGTSLIPTGELFF TGTGCCAGCACCCCGCTTCCTGGGACTAGCCTGATCCCCACCGGGGAGCTGTTTTTT
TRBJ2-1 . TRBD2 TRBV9 CASSHSVAGGNEQFF TGTGCCAGCAGCCACTCGGTAGCGGGGGGCAATGAGCAGTTCTTC
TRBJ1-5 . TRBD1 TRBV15 CATSRDPDRDNQPQHF TGTGCCACCAGCAGAGACCCGGACAGGGATAATCAGCCCCAGCATTTT
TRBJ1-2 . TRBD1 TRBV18 CASSPGTGDNYGYTF TGTGCCAGCTCACCTGGGACAGGGGATAACTATGGCTACACCTTC
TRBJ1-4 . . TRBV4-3 CASSQERSLSDINEKLFF TGCGCCAGCAGCCAAGAACGTTCCCTTTCGGACATCAATGAAAAACTGTTTTTT
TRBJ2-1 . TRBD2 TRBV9 CASSVELAGNHEQFF TGTGCCAGCAGCGTAGAACTAGCGGGAAACCATGAGCAGTTCTTC
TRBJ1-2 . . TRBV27 CASSLFGISGQLGDYGYTF TGTGCCAGCAGTTTATTCGGCATTTCGGGACAATTGGGGGACTATGGCTACACCTTC
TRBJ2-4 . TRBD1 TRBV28 CASSLQGIAAKNIQYF TGTGCCAGCAGCCTACAGGGGATTGCGGCCAAAAACATTCAGTACTTC
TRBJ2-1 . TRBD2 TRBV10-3 CAISGREGEQFF TGTGCCATCAGTGGACGGGAGGGGGAGCAGTTCTTC
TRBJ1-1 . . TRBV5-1 CATTRNTEAFF TGCGCCACTACCCGGAACACTGAAGCTTTCTTT
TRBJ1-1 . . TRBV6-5 CASGSSRGNTEAFF TGTGCCAGCGGGTCGTCGCGGGGGAACACTGAAGCTTTCTTT
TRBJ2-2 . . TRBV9 CASSVRELGELFF TGTGCCAGCAGCGTACGGGAGCTCGGGGAGCTGTTTTTT
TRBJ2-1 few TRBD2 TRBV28 CASRLAGYEQFF TGTGCCAGCAGACTAGCGGGCTATGAGCAGTTCTTC